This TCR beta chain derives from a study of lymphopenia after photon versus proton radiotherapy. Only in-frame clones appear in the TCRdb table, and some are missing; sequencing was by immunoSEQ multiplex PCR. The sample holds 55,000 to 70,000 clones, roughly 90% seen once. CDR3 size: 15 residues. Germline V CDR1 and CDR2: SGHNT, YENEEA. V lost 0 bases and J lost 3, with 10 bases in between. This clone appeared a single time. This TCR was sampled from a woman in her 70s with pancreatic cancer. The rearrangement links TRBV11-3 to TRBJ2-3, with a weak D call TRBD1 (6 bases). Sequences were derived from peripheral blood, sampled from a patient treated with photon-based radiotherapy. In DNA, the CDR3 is TGTGCCAGCAGCTTAGATGGGGGCGTAACAGATACGCAGTATTTT. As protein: CASSLDGGVTDTQYF.